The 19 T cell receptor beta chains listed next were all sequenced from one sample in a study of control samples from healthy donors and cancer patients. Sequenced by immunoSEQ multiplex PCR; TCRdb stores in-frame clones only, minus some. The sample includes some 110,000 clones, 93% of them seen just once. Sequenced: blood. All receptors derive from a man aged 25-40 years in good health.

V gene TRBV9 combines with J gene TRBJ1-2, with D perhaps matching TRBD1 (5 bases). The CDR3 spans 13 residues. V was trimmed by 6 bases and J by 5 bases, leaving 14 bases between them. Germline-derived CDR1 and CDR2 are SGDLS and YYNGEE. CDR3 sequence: CASTSETAYGYTF. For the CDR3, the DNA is TGTGCCAGCACCTCGGAGACAGCATATGGCTACACCTTC.

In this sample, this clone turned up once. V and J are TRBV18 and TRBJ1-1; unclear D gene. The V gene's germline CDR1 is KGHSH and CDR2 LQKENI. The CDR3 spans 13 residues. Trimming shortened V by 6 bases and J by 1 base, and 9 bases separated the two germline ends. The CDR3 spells CASSPIKNTEAFF. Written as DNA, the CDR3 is TGTGCCAGCTCTCCAATAAAGAACACTGAAGCTTTCTTT. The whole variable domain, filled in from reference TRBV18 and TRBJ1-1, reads NAGVMQNPRHLVRRRGQEARLRCSPMKGHSHVYWYRQLPEEGLKFMVYLQKENIIDESGMPKERFSAEFPKEGPSILRIQQVVRGDSAAYFCASSPIKNTEAFFGQGTRLTVV.

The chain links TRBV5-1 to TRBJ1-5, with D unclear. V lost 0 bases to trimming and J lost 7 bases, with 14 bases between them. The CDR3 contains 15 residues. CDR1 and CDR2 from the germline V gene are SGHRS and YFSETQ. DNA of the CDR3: TGCGCCAGCAGCTTGGATTTGGAGCCTGGACAGCCCCAGCATTTT. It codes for CASSLDLEPGQPQHF.

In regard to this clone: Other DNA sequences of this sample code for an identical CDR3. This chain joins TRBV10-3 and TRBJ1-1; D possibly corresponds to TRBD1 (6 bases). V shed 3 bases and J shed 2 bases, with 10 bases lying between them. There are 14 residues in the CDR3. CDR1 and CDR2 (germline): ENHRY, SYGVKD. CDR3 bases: TGTGCCATCAGTGAAAGACAGGAAAACACTGAAGCTTTCTTT. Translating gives CAISERQENTEAFF.

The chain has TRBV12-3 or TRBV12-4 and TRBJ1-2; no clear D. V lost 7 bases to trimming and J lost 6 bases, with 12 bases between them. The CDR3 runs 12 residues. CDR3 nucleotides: TGTGCCAGCACTCTCCGGGCCAATGGCTACACCTTC. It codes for CASTLRANGYTF.

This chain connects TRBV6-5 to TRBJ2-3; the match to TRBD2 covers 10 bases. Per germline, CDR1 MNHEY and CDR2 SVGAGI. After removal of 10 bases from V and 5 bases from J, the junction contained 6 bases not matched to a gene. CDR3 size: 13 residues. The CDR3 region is CAMSGGAGDTQYF. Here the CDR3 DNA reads TGTGCCATGAGCGGGGGGGCCGGAGATACGCAGTATTTT.

This CDR3 is CASRPDSYEQYF. The CDR3 coding sequence is TGTGCCAGCAGACCGGATTCCTACGAGCAGTACTTC. The chain couples TRBV2 to TRBJ2-7; D unclear. V lost 6 bases, J lost 1 base, and 7 bases lay in between. The CDR3 extends over 12 amino acids. Per the germline V gene, CDR1 is SNHLY and CDR2 is FYNNEI.

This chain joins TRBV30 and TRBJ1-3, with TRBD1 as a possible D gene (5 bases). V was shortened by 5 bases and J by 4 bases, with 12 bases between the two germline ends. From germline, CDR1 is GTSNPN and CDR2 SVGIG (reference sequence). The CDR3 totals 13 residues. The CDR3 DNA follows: TGTGCCTGGTCTGGGGGGGTCGGAAACACCATATATTTT. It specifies CAWSGGVGNTIYF.

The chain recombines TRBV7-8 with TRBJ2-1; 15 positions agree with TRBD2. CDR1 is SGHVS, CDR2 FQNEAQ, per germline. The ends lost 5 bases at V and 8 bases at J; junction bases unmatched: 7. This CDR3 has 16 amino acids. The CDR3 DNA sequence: TGTGCCAGCAGCCAATCAGGACTAGCGGGGGGGCATGAGCAGTTCTTC. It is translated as CASSQSGLAGGHEQFF.

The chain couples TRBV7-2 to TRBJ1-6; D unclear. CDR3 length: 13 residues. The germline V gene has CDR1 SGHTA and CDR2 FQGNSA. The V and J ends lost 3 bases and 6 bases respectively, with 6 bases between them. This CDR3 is CASSFSSNSPLHF. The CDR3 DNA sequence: TGTGCCAGCAGCTTTTCGTCTAATTCACCCCTCCACTTT.

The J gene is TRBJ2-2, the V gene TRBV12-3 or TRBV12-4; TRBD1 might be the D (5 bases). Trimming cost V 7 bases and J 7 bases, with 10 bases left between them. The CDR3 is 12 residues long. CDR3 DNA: TGTGCCAGCACTGTGGGGCGCGGGGAGCTGTTTTTT. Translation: CASTVGRGELFF.

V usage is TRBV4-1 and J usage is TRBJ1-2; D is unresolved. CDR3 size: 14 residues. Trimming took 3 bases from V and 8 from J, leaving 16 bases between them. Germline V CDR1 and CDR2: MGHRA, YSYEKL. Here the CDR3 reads CASSQGGWEGGYTF. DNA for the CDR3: TGCGCCAGCAGCCAGGGCGGCTGGGAAGGCGGCTACACCTTC.

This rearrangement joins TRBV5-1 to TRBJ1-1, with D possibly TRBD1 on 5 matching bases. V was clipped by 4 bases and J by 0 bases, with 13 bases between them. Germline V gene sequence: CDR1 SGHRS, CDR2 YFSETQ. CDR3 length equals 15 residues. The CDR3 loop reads CASSQAGYMNTEAFF. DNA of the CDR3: TGCGCCAGCAGCCAGGCAGGGTATATGAACACTGAAGCTTTCTTT.

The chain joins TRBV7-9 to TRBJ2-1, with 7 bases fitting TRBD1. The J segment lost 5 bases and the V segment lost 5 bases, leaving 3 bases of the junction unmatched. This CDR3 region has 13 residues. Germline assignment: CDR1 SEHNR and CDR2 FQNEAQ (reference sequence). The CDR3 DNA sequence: TGTGCCAGCAGCACAGGGGCCCACAATGAGCAGTTCTTC. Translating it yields CASSTGAHNEQFF.

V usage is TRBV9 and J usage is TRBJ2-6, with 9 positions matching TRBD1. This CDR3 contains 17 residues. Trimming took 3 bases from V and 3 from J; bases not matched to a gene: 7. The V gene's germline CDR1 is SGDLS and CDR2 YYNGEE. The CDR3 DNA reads TGTGCCAGCAGCGCTCGGGACAGGGATTTTGGGGCCAACGTCCTGACTTTC. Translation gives CASSARDRDFGANVLTF.

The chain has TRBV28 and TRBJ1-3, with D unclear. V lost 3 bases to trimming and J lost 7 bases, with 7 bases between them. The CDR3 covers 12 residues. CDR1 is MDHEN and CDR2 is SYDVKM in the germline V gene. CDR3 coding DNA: TGTGCCAGCAGTTTTGCCCCGAACACCATATATTTT. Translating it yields CASSFAPNTIYF.

The CDR3 bases are TGCGCCAGCAGCTTGGATGGGACAGGGGCTGAAAAACTGTTTTTT. The encoded protein is CASSLDGTGAEKLFF. This chain connects TRBV5-1 to TRBJ1-4; 10 bases line up with TRBD1. With 0 bases clipped from V and 7 bases from J, the junction kept 3 bases outside the gene matches. The CDR3 runs 15 residues. Germline V gives CDR1 SGHRS, CDR2 YFSETQ.

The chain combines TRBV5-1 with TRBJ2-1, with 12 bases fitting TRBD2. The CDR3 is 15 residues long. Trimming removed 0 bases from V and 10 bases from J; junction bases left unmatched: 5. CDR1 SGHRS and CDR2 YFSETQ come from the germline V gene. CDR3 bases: TGCGCCAGCAGCTTGGGCGGACTAGCGGGGCTAGAGCAGTTCTTC. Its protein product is CASSLGGLAGLEQFF.

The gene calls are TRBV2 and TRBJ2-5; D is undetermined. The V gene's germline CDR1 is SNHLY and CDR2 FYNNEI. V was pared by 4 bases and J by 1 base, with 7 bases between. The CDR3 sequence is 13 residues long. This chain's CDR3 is CASSGFTQETQYF. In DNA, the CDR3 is TGTGCCAGCAGTGGTTTCACCCAAGAGACCCAGTACTTC.